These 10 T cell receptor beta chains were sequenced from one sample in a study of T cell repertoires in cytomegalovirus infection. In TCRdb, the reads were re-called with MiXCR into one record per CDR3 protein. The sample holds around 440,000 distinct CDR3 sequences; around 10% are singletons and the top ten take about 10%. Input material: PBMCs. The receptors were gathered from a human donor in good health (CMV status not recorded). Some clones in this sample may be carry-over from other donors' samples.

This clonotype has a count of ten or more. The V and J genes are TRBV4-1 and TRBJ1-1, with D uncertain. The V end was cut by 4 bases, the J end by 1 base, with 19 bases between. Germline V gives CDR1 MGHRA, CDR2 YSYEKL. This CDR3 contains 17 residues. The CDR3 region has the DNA TGCGCCAGCAGCCCTCTCCCCGCCCGGGGTCCGAACACTGAAGCTTTCTTT. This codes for CASSPLPARGPNTEAFF.

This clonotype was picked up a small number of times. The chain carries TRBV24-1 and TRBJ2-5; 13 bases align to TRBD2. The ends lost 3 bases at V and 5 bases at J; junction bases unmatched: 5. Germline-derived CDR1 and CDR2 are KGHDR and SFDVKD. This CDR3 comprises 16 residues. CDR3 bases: TGTGCCACCAGTGATCCTGGACTAGCGGGAGTGGAGACCCAGTACTTC. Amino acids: CATSDPGLAGVETQYF.

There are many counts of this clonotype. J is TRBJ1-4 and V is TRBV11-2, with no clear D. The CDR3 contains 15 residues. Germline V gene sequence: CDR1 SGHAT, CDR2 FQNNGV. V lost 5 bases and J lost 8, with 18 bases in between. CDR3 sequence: CASSPGKTAGEKLFF. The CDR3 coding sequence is TGTGCCAGCAGCCCTGGAAAAACGGCGGGAGAAAAACTGTTTTTT.

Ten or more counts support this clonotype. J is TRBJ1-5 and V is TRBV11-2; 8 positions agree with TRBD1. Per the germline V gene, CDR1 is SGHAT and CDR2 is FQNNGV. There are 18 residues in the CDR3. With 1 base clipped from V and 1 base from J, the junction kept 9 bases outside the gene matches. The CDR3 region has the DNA TGTGCCAGCAGCTTAGCCCGGACAGGGAGGGACAGCAATCAGCCCCAGCATTTT. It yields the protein CASSLARTGRDSNQPQHF.

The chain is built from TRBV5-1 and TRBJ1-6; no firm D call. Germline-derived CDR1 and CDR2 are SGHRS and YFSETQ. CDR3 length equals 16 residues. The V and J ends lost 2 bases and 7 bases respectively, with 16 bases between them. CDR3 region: CASSFDLPGGNSPLHF. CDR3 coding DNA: TGCGCCAGCAGCTTCGATCTTCCGGGAGGAAATTCACCCCTCCACTTT.

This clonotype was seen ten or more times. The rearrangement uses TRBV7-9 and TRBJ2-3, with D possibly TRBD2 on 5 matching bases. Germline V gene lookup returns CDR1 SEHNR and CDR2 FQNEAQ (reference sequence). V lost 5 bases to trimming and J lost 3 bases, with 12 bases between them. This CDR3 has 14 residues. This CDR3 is CASSPPGGTDTQYF. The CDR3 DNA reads TGTGCCAGCAGCCCCCCGGGCGGGACAGATACGCAGTATTTT.

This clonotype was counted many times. The CDR3, as DNA: TGCAGCGTTGAAGATCGACACCTATACCAAGAGACCCAGTACTTC. Protein: CSVEDRHLYQETQYF. The J gene is TRBJ2-5, the V gene TRBV29-1; D is uncertain. The CDR3 totals 15 residues. CDR1 and CDR2 (germline): SQVTM, ANQGSEA. Trimming took off 0 bases at V and 0 bases at J, with 11 bases between the two ends. The entire variable domain, with the rest obtained from reference TRBV29-1 and TRBJ2-5, is as follows: SAVISQKPSRDICQRGTSLTIQCQVDSQVTMMFWYRQQPGQSLTLIATANQGSEATYESGFVIDKFPISRPNLTFSTLTVSNMSPEDSSIYLCSVEDRHLYQETQYFGPGTRLLVL.

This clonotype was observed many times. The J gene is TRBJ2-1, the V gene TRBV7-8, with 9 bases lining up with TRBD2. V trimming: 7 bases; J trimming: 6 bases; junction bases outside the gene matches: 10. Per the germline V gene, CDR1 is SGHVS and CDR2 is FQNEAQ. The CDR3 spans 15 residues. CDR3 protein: CASKYGSGGSNEQFF. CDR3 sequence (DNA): TGTGCCAGCAAGTACGGAAGCGGGGGGAGCAATGAGCAGTTCTTC.

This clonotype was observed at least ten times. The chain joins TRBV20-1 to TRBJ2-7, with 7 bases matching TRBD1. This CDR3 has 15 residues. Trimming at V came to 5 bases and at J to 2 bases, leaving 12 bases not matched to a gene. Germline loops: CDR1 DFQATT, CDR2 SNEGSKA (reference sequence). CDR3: CSAGGVRGQTYEQYF. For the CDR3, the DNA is TGCAGTGCTGGGGGTGTACGGGGACAGACCTACGAGCAGTACTTC.

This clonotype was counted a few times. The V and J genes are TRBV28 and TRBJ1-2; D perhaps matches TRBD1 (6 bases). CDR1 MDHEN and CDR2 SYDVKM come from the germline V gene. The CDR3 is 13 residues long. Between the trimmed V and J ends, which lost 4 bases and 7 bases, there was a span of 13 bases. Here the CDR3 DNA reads TGTGCCAGCAGTTCAAACAGGGTATCTGGCTACACCTTC. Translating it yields CASSSNRVSGYTF.